The present entry profiles one TCR beta chain with its context. This record belongs to a study of blood T cell repertoires in COVID-19. Trimming left V 0 bases short and J 4 bases short, with 13 bases between. The CDR3 length is 15 residues. The germline gives CDR1 SGHRS, CDR2 YFSETQ. Original processing methods: Estimation of nucleated cell counts relied on the amplification of reference gene primers. Only in-frame clones appear in the TCRdb table, and some are missing; sequencing was by immunoSEQ multiplex PCR. D and trimming were read from the DNA, whereas the V and J calls and clone size are those reported in that table. This repertoire shows about 77,000 clones, about 91% found once; its top ten account for around 7.3%.

This TCR derives from a woman older than 75 with acute or convalescent COVID-19. Sequencing was carried out using peripheral blood. The genes are TRBV5-1 and TRBJ1-2; tentatively, D is TRBD1 (6 bases). The CDR3 DNA follows: TGCGCCAGCAGCTTGGAACAGGGTGCGGCCTATGGCTACACCTTC. This encodes CASSLEQGAAYGYTF.